This passage covers 12 T cell receptor beta chains from one sample sequenced in a study of T cell changes during pregnancy in multiple sclerosis. Clones were read by immunoSEQ multiplex PCR, and TCRdb kept only the in-frame ones, dropping some. The sample records over 50,000 clones, around 89% being singletons. The material sequenced was peripheral blood, taken after pregnancy. The receptors originated from a female donor with multiple sclerosis, enrolled in a pregnancy study.

The V and J genes are TRBV7-3 and TRBJ2-3, with 10 bases aligning to TRBD2. This CDR3 has 19 amino acids. With V trimmed by 1 base and J by 3 bases, 13 bases remained unmatched. Germline V gives CDR1 SGHTA, CDR2 FQGTGA. This CDR3 reads CASSLNPSGGALGTDTQYF. For the CDR3, the DNA is TGTGCCAGCAGCTTAAATCCCAGCGGGGGGGCCTTGGGTACAGATACGCAGTATTTT. Full variable domain (missing parts from reference TRBV7-3 and TRBJ2-3): GAGVSQTPSNKVTEKGKYVELRCDPISGHTALYWYRQSLGQGPEFLIYFQGTGAADDSGLPNDRFFAVRPEGSVSTLKIQRTERGDSAVYLCASSLNPSGGALGTDTQYFGPGTRLTVL.

This clone was detected once. The chain carries TRBV2 and TRBJ2-5, with 12 bases fitting TRBD2. The length of the CDR3 is 15 residues. Looked up from germline, CDR1 is SNHLY and CDR2 is FYNNEI. The junction had 4 bases not matched to a gene; V was cut back by 3 bases and J by 5 bases. The chain's CDR3 is CASSDSTSGGETQYF. As DNA, the CDR3 is TGTGCCAGCAGTGATTCGACTAGCGGGGGTGAGACCCAGTACTTC. The entire variable domain, with the rest obtained from reference TRBV2 and TRBJ2-5, is as follows: EPEVTQTPSHQVTQMGQEVILRCVPISNHLYFYWYRQILGQKVEFLVSFYNNEISEKSEIFDDQFSVERPDGSNFTLKIRSTKLEDSAMYFCASSDSTSGGETQYFGPGTRLLVL.

V is TRBV4-3 and J is TRBJ1-5; perhaps TRBD1 as D (6 bases). The CDR3 length is 13 residues. Germline assignment: CDR1 LGHNA and CDR2 YSLEER. V dropped 4 bases and J dropped 5 bases, with 9 bases sitting between them. Here the CDR3 DNA reads TGCGCCAGCAGCCCAGGGGTTCATCAGCCCCAGCATTTT. Amino acids: CASSPGVHQPQHF.

V gene TRBV15 combines with J gene TRBJ1-1; D perhaps matches TRBD1 (5 bases). The CDR3 has 12 residues. V was shortened by 1 base and J by 10 bases, with 10 bases between the two germline ends. The germline V gene has CDR1 LNHNV and CDR2 YYDKDF (reference sequence). The CDR3 DNA reads as TGTGCCACCAGCAGAGTGCAGGGAGGAGCTTTCTTT. Encoded protein: CATSRVQGGAFF. Full variable domain (rest looked up from reference TRBV15 and TRBJ1-1): DAMVIQNPRYQVTQFGKPVTLSCSQTLNHNVMYWYQQKSSQAPKLLFHYYDKDFNNEADTPDNFQSRRPNTSFCFLDIRSPGLGDTAMYLCATSRVQGGAFFGQGTRLTVV.

The genes are TRBV30 and TRBJ1-2; 8 nucleotides line up with TRBD1. The CDR3 extends over 11 amino acids. J gave up 8 bases and V 8 bases, and 7 bases lay outside the gene matches. Germline lookup yields CDR1 GTSNPN and CDR2 SVGIG (reference sequence). CDR3: CAVQGARGYTF. In nucleotides, the CDR3 is TGTGCCGTCCAGGGGGCTCGGGGCTACACCTTC.

The chain combines TRBV7-9 with TRBJ1-1, with TRBD1 as a possible D gene (6 bases). The CDR3 runs to 14 residues. CDR1 is SEHNR, CDR2 FQNEAQ, per germline (reference sequence). V was pared by 1 base and J by 5 bases, with 11 bases between. The CDR3 nucleotides read TGTGCCAGCAGCTTAGGGAACCAGGGGACTGAAGCTTTCTTT. Residues: CASSLGNQGTEAFF.

V is TRBV5-1 and J is TRBJ1-2; the match to TRBD1 covers 8 bases. CDR1 is SGHRS, CDR2 YFSETQ, per germline. The length of the CDR3 is 13 residues. V gave up 2 bases and J gave up 8 bases; unmatched junction bases: 5. The CDR3 protein is CASSLPTGGGYTF. For the CDR3, the DNA is TGCGCCAGCAGCTTACCTACAGGGGGAGGCTACACCTTC.

This clone was picked up a small number of times. The chain links TRBV7-2 to TRBJ1-6, with 8 nucleotides matching TRBD1. Trimming at V came to 5 bases and at J to 9 bases, leaving 6 bases not matched to a gene. The CDR3 is made up of 14 amino acids. Germline V gene lookup returns CDR1 SGHTA and CDR2 FQGNSA. DNA of the CDR3: TGTGCCAGCAGCCCTGACAGGGGAGGTTCACCCCTCCACTTT. Residues: CASSPDRGGSPLHF.

This clone showed up just once. The V and J genes are TRBV6-1 and TRBJ2-3, with TRBD1 as a possible D gene (6 bases). The CDR3 extends over 13 amino acids. Germline V gives CDR1 MNHNS, CDR2 SASEGT. Between the trimmed V and J ends, which lost 7 bases and 2 bases, there was a span of 10 bases. The CDR3: CASTRTATDTQYF. DNA for the CDR3: TGTGCCAGCACGAGGACAGCCACAGATACGCAGTATTTT.

J is TRBJ1-2 and V is TRBV7-8; D is unclear. Germline values: CDR1 SGHVS, CDR2 FQNEAQ. The CDR3 contains 13 residues. V gave up 5 bases and J gave up 2 bases, with 9 bases separating them. CDR3 DNA sequence: TGTGCCAGCAGCACCAGGTTAAACTATGGCTACACCTTC. Its protein is CASSTRLNYGYTF.

The chain uses TRBV28 and TRBJ2-6; D call uncertain. CDR3 length: 15 residues. In germline, CDR1 is MDHEN, CDR2 SYDVKM. Trimming pared 5 bases from V and 2 bases from J, leaving 10 bases between. CDR3 nucleotide sequence: TGTGCCAGCAGTCGTATCAGAACTGGGGCCAACGTCCTGACTTTC. It encodes CASSRIRTGANVLTF. Variable domain in full (rest from reference TRBV28 and TRBJ2-6): DVKVTQSSRYLVKRTGEKVFLECVQDMDHENMFWYRQDPGLGLRLIYFSYDVKMKEKGDIPEGYSVSREKKERFSLILESASTNQTSMYLCASSRIRTGANVLTFGAGSRLTVL.

This rearrangement joins TRBV14 to TRBJ2-1; D perhaps matches TRBD2 (6 bases). V was pared by 2 bases and J by 0 bases, with 11 bases between. This CDR3 is 16 amino acids long. Germline values: CDR1 SGHDN, CDR2 FVKESK. CDR3 sequence reads: CASSQQGGYSYNEQFF. CDR3 in DNA: TGTGCCAGCAGCCAACAGGGAGGCTACTCCTACAATGAGCAGTTCTTC.